This section outlines one T cell receptor (beta chain) sequence together with its context. The antigen is undetermined. This sample stems from a study of beta chain features in type 1 diabetes. The investigators reverse transcribed all of the isolated RNA, so they sequenced expressed TCRB transcripts. Mean read depth for naive, central memory and regulatory T cell samples was several million reads. This table comes from immunoSEQ multiplex PCR, and its TCRdb copy is limited to in-frame clones, with some not included. The data contain hundreds of thousands of clones, roughly an eighth of them singletons. This CDR3 region has 11 residues. V lost 3 bases, J lost 9 bases, and 11 bases lay in between. Germline-derived CDR1 and CDR2 are GTSNPN and SVGIG (reference sequence). Whole-study findings and limits: The question left open here concerned HLA type influencing TCRB rearrangement. TCRB CDR3s were moderately but significantly shorter in Type 1 diabetes patients in all four CD4+ subsets.

The chain has TRBV30 and TRBJ1-1, with a possible D match to TRBD1 (5 bases). The specimen sequenced was naive CD4+ T cells from blood. The source is a man younger than 35 with type 1 diabetes. The CDR3 reads CAWRGEGQAFF. In DNA, the CDR3 is TGTGCCTGGAGGGGGGAGGGGCAAGCTTTCTTT.